This T cell receptor (beta chain) was captured by sequencing in a study of CD8+ T cells in alopecia areata. The overall study: Patients remained on tofacitinib for 6 to 18 months and then went 6 months without it.

Study-wide findings and caveats: Higher clonality was seen in lesional scalp than in normal scalp, especially in alopecia totalis/universalis.

TCR sequencing used cDNA made by reverse transcription of extracted RNA. Libraries were prepared by immunoSEQ multiplex PCR; TCRdb keeps only in-frame clonotypes and omits some of them. The table shows 150,000 or so clones, with around 60% occurring only once. Alopecia areata patients provided lesional scalp punch biopsies and peripheral blood. A remark on this clone: Its target is not known.

This TCR was recovered from a human donor with alopecia areata. The specimen was CD4+ T cells sorted from blood, collected at week 0.

DNA for the CDR3: TGTGCCGGCGACAGGGGGGCAATGCAGTTCTTC. Amino acid sequence: CAGDRGAMQFF. The chain is built from TRBV2 and TRBJ2-1; 9 bases are shared with TRBD1. CDR1 is SNHLY, CDR2 FYNNEI, per germline. The J segment lost 12 bases and the V segment lost 11 bases, leaving 8 bases of the junction unmatched. The length of the CDR3 is 11 residues.